The clone carrying this TCR beta chain was recorded a few times. V lost 0 bases and J lost 2, with 13 bases in between. The CDR3 has 16 residues. CDR1 is SGDLS and CDR2 is YYNGEE in the germline V gene. This record belongs to a study of T cells after yellow fever vaccination. MiXCR, run by TCRdb on the 5' RACE reads, gives a single entry per CDR3 protein. This table holds 240,000 or so distinct CDR3 sequences, 6.9% found once. The chain recombines TRBV9 with TRBJ2-3; D possibly corresponds to TRBD1 (5 bases). The material was CD4+ T cells sorted from PBMCs, obtained 15 days after the yellow fever booster vaccination. The clonotype was recovered from a man aged 25-45 years who received the YFV17D yellow fever vaccine. The DNA of the CDR3 is TGTGCCAGCAGCGTAGGGTACAGGCCAGCCACAGATACGCAGTATTTT. It specifies CASSVGYRPATDTQYF.